This TCR beta chain was sequenced in a study of blood T cell repertoires in COVID-19. Trimming took off 4 bases at V and 5 bases at J, with 29 bases between the two ends. The CDR3 runs 19 residues. From germline, CDR1 is GTSNPN and CDR2 SVGIG (reference sequence). Original processing methods: Quantification of nucleated cells was approximated via reference gene primer amplification. This table comes from immunoSEQ multiplex PCR, and its TCRdb copy is limited to in-frame clones, with some not included. The D gene and trimming were derived from the DNA, and the V and J assignments and clone size from that table. This repertoire shows under 110,000 clones, 65% to 75% found once; its top ten account for approximately 0.87%.

Sequences were obtained from peripheral blood. The sequence came from a human donor with acute or convalescent COVID-19. The donor label of this sample is uncertain. The chain has TRBV30 and TRBJ2-2; D perhaps matches TRBD2 (6 bases). For the CDR3, the DNA is TGTGCCTGGACGCCTTTTGGAGGGGACCTCAACGGGGGTACCGGGGAGCTGTTTTTT. It is translated as CAWTPFGGDLNGGTGELFF. Combining the CDR3 with reference TRBV30 and TRBJ2-2 gives the whole variable domain SQTIHQWPATLVQPVGSPLSLECTVEGTSNPNLYWYRQAAGRGLQLLFYSVGIGQISSEVPQNLSASRPQDRQFILSSKKLLLSDSGFYLCAWTPFGGDLNGGTGELFFGEGSRLTVL.